This T cell receptor (beta chain) was identified during a study of type 1 regulatory T cells. With regard to this clonotype: Its antigen is still unknown.

TCRdb re-called the reads with MiXCR, one entry per CDR3 protein. The sample lists about 62,000 distinct CDR3 sequences, approximately 67% occurring once. Material: cultured non-Tr1 T cells, either the whole culture or a sorted T cell fraction (not recorded which). This TCR was sampled from a human donor in good health.

Written as DNA, the CDR3 is TGTGCCAGTAGTATAGATCTGAGGACTAGCGGGAGGGCCCACAATGAGCAGTTCTTC. Translated: CASSIDLRTSGRAHNEQFF. The J gene is TRBJ2-1, the V gene TRBV19, with 15 bases aligning to TRBD2. After removal of 0 bases from V and 5 bases from J, the junction contained 8 bases not matched to a gene. This CDR3 has 19 residues. The V gene's germline CDR1 is LNHDA and CDR2 SQIVND (reference sequence).